The next 28 T cell receptor beta chains were all read from a single sample in a study of OX40 agonist ivuxolimab in advanced cancers. Repertoires were generated with immunoSEQ multiplex PCR, while TCRdb's copy carries only in-frame clones and drops some. The repertoire holds 50,000 to 65,000 clones, about 86% seen once, with approximately 0.55% in the top ten. The sample was CD4+ or CD8+ T cells sorted from blood, taken in a trial of the OX40 agonist ivuxolimab. The receptors were gathered from an adult with an advanced solid tumor such as melanoma, head and neck, liver or kidney cancer.

The chain links TRBV7-2 to TRBJ1-3; D is undetermined. There are 13 residues in the CDR3. Germline V gene sequence: CDR1 SGHTA, CDR2 FQGNSA. With 6 bases removed from V and 2 bases from J, the gap between germline ends came to 8 bases. DNA for the CDR3: TGTGCCAGCAGTTGGGTAGCTGGAAACACCATATATTTT. The encoded protein is CASSWVAGNTIYF. The full variable domain, its missing parts supplied by reference TRBV7-2 and TRBJ1-3, is GAGVSQSPSNKVTEKGKDVELRCDPISGHTALYWYRQSLGQGLEFLIYFQGNSAPDKSGLPSDRFSAERTGGSVSTLTIQRTQQEDSAVYLCASSWVAGNTIYFGEGSWLTVV.

The chain is built from TRBV19 and TRBJ2-1; 7 bases map to TRBD2. The CDR3 contains 18 residues. V lost 0 bases, J lost 4 bases, and 12 bases stayed unmatched. Germline CDR1 is LNHDA and CDR2 is SQIVND (reference sequence). The CDR3 sequence is CASSIDRTLAERYNEQFF. CDR3 in DNA: TGTGCCAGTAGTATAGATCGAACTCTAGCGGAACGGTACAATGAGCAGTTCTTC.

The chain is built from TRBV6-5 and TRBJ2-7, with D unclear. The CDR3 extends over 13 amino acids. Germline CDR1 is MNHEY and CDR2 is SVGAGI. V lost 2 bases to trimming and J lost 7 bases, with 12 bases between them. In nucleotides, the CDR3 is TGTGCCAGCAGTTACCTCTCTTTGGGAGAGCAGTACTTC. This gives the protein CASSYLSLGEQYF.

J is TRBJ1-2 and V is TRBV7-2, with 10 bases identical to TRBD1. This CDR3 contains 16 residues. Losses at the gene ends were 1 base for V and 3 bases for J; bases not matched to a gene: 5. Germline CDR1 and CDR2: SGHTA and FQGNSA. CDR3 protein: CASSLVAGTGDYGYTF. In DNA form, the CDR3 reads TGTGCCAGCAGCTTAGTGGCGGGGACAGGGGACTATGGCTACACCTTC.

This clone was counted between two and nine times. The rearrangement joins TRBV30 to TRBJ2-7; unclear D gene. V gave up 2 bases and J gave up 3 bases, with 5 bases separating them. The CDR3 has 11 residues. Germline loops: CDR1 GTSNPN, CDR2 SVGIG (reference sequence). The CDR3 coding sequence is TGTGCCTGGAGTTTGAACTACGAGCAGTACTTC. It encodes CAWSLNYEQYF.

This sequence joins TRBV5-1 and TRBJ2-1; 9 nucleotides match TRBD2. The CDR3 runs 15 residues. Unmatched junction bases numbered 6, after V lost 0 bases and J lost 8 bases. The germline V gene encodes CDR1 SGHRS and CDR2 YFSETQ. The CDR3 loop reads CASSLAAGGPHEQFF. CDR3 nucleotides: TGCGCCAGCAGCTTGGCTGCGGGGGGGCCCCATGAGCAGTTCTTC.

This clone was observed once. V and J are TRBV5-4 and TRBJ2-3, with no clear D. Trimming cost V 6 bases and J 4 bases, with 15 bases left between them. There are 14 residues in the CDR3. Per the germline V gene, CDR1 is SGHNT and CDR2 is YYREEE (reference sequence). The CDR3 DNA reads TGTGCCAGCAATTTGGCTAGTTCTTCAGATACGCAGTATTTT. It translates to CASNLASSSDTQYF.

This clone appeared a few times. The chain couples TRBV4-1 to TRBJ2-4; TRBD2 aligns across 14 bases. Per the germline V gene, CDR1 is MGHRA and CDR2 is YSYEKL. The CDR3 has 18 residues. Trimming at V came to 4 bases and at J to 0 bases, leaving 5 bases not matched to a gene. The CDR3 protein is CASSPGLAGGTAKNIQYF. In DNA form, the CDR3 reads TGCGCCAGCAGCCCAGGACTAGCGGGAGGAACAGCCAAAAACATTCAGTACTTC.

The V gene is TRBV5-1, the J gene TRBJ1-6, with D possibly being TRBD1 (6 bases). Trimming left V 4 bases short and J 0 bases short, with 14 bases between. Germline V gene lookup returns CDR1 SGHRS and CDR2 YFSETQ. The CDR3 sequence is 17 residues long. CDR3 amino acids: CASSATGPSSYNSPLHF. DNA for the CDR3: TGCGCCAGCAGCGCTACAGGGCCAAGCTCCTATAATTCACCCCTCCACTTT.

The rearrangement joins TRBV6-6 to TRBJ1-1; D ambiguous. The CDR3 covers 14 residues. V was shortened by 2 bases and J by 1 base, with 8 bases between the two germline ends. The germline CDR1 and CDR2 sequences are MNHNY and SVGAGI (reference sequence). CDR3 sequence reads: CASSYAASNTEAFF. In nucleotides, the CDR3 is TGTGCCAGCAGTTACGCAGCTTCGAACACTGAAGCTTTCTTT.

This clone was seen a few times. The rearrangement joins TRBV9 to TRBJ1-2; D possibly corresponds to TRBD1 (6 bases). This CDR3 is built from 13 residues. The germline V and J ends were trimmed by 5 bases and 7 bases, with 15 bases remaining between them. From germline, CDR1 is SGDLS and CDR2 YYNGEE. The CDR3 reads CASRGGRDSGYTF. In DNA form, the CDR3 reads TGTGCCAGCAGAGGGGGGAGGGATTCTGGCTACACCTTC.

The V and J genes are TRBV28 and TRBJ2-2, with D possibly matching TRBD2 (6 bases). The CDR3 has 14 amino acids. The germline V gene has CDR1 MDHEN and CDR2 SYDVKM. V lost 8 bases and J lost 6, with 16 bases in between. CDR3: CASQVLGGSGELFF. CDR3 nucleotides: TGTGCCAGCCAGGTACTGGGGGGATCCGGGGAGCTGTTTTTT.

This clone came up once. V gene TRBV2 combines with J gene TRBJ2-2; maybe TRBD2 (6 bases). Germline CDR1 reads SNHLY; CDR2 reads FYNNEI. The CDR3 runs 14 residues. Trimming shortened V by 4 bases and J by 1 base, and 7 bases separated the two germline ends. CDR3 loop: CASSGLGNTGELFF. The CDR3 bases are TGTGCCAGCAGTGGACTAGGGAACACCGGGGAGCTGTTTTTT.

J is TRBJ2-3 and V is TRBV11-2; 8 bases map to TRBD2. The CDR3 is 18 residues long. The germline V gene encodes CDR1 SGHAT and CDR2 FQNNGV. After removal of 3 bases from V and 2 bases from J, the junction contained 13 bases not matched to a gene. The CDR3, as DNA: TGTGCCAGCAGCTTCGGGAGGGGAAGGGGTTTTCCCACAGATACGCAGTATTTT. It codes for CASSFGRGRGFPTDTQYF.

V and J are TRBV29-1 and TRBJ1-1; D ambiguous. Germline CDR1 reads SQVTM; CDR2 reads ANQGSEA. Deletions cut 0 bases from V and 2 bases from J, with 7 bases between. The CDR3 has 13 residues. CDR3 amino acids: CSVEEQLNTEAFF. CDR3 DNA sequence: TGCAGCGTTGAAGAACAGCTAAACACTGAAGCTTTCTTT.

The chain employs TRBV5-1 and TRBJ2-5, with 7 bases aligning to TRBD1. CDR3 size: 15 residues. V lost 4 bases and J lost 1; bases outside the gene matches: 7. Germline V gives CDR1 SGHRS, CDR2 YFSETQ. The CDR3 DNA reads TGCGCCAGCAGCACCACGGACAGGAGCCAAGAGACCCAGTACTTC. Translating gives CASSTTDRSQETQYF. Drawing the rest from reference TRBV5-1 and TRBJ2-5, the complete variable domain is KAGVTQTPRYLIKTRGQQVTLSCSPISGHRSVSWYQQTPGQGLQFLFEYFSETQRNKGNFPGRFSGRQFSNSRSEMNVSTLELGDSALYLCASSTTDRSQETQYFGPGTRLLVL.

The chain joins TRBV11-2 to TRBJ2-3; D gene ambiguous. Germline-derived CDR1 and CDR2 are SGHAT and FQNNGV. The CDR3 is made up of 14 amino acids. The V end was cut by 1 base, the J end by 4 bases, with 9 bases between. DNA of the CDR3: TGTGCCAGCAGCTTAGGGACGGTTTCAGATACGCAGTATTTT. It encodes CASSLGTVSDTQYF.

This clone was detected only a few times. This chain joins TRBV19 and TRBJ2-7, with D perhaps matching TRBD1 (5 bases). This CDR3 spans 13 amino acids. V was cut by 5 bases and J by 2 bases, with 10 bases left in between. Germline V gene lookup returns CDR1 LNHDA and CDR2 SQIVND (reference sequence). This chain's CDR3 is CASSLSRAYEQYF. The DNA of the CDR3 is TGTGCCAGTAGTCTATCCAGGGCCTACGAGCAGTACTTC.

This clone came up once. V is TRBV12-2 and J is TRBJ2-7; no DNA check was done on the table's D call, TRBD2. TRBV12-2 is annotated as a pseudogene. The CDR3 runs to 13 residues. As DNA, the CDR3 is TGTGCAAGTCGCTTAGCCGCGCCCTACGAGCAGTACTTC. Residues: CASRLAAPYEQYF.

This sequence joins TRBV11-2 and TRBJ1-1; TRBD1 agrees at 7 bases. Unmatched junction bases numbered 7, after V lost 5 bases and J lost 1 base. Germline values: CDR1 SGHAT, CDR2 FQNNGV. The CDR3 sequence is 15 residues long. CDR3 loop: CASSPLGTANTEAFF. CDR3 nucleotides: TGTGCCAGCAGCCCCCTCGGGACAGCGAACACTGAAGCTTTCTTT. The full variable domain, with the rest looked up from reference TRBV11-2 and TRBJ1-1, is EAGVAQSPRYKIIEKRQSVAFWCNPISGHATLYWYQQILGQGPKLLIQFQNNGVVDDSQLPKDRFSAERLKGVDSTLKIQPAKLEDSAVYLCASSPLGTANTEAFFGQGTRLTVV.

V is TRBV15 and J is TRBJ2-1, with TRBD2 matching 9 bases. The length of the CDR3 is 17 residues. From germline, CDR1 is LNHNV and CDR2 YYDKDF (reference sequence). J lost 7 bases, V lost 0 bases, and 10 bases had no gene match. The CDR3 nucleotides are TGTGCCACCAGCAGAGAGGAGCGGGGGGCCTCTGGGAATGAGCAGTTCTTC. Its protein is CATSREERGASGNEQFF.

The V and J genes are TRBV7-2 and TRBJ2-1; D is perhaps TRBD1 or TRBD2 (5 bases each). CDR1 and CDR2 (germline): SGHTA, FQGNSA. Trimming removed 6 bases from V and 8 bases from J, with 20 bases in between. This CDR3 is built from 15 residues. The DNA of the CDR3 is TGTGCCAGCAGGGGAGCCGGGACCCTAGCCGATGAGCAGTTCTTC. Protein sequence: CASRGAGTLADEQFF.

This clone came up a few times. This chain connects TRBV6-6 to TRBJ2-7; the D gene is possibly TRBD1 (6 bases). The CDR3 sequence is 15 residues long. Between the trimmed V and J ends, which lost 4 bases and 0 bases, there was a span of 13 bases. Germline CDR1 MNHNY, CDR2 SVGAGI (reference sequence). DNA of the CDR3: TGTGCCAGCAGTTCCCTGGACAGCCTCTCCTACGAGCAGTACTTC. This encodes CASSSLDSLSYEQYF.

This chain joins TRBV5-1 and TRBJ2-3, with 11 nucleotides matching TRBD1. Germline values: CDR1 SGHRS, CDR2 YFSETQ. Losses at the gene ends were 4 bases for V and 0 bases for J; bases not matched to a gene: 4. The CDR3 extends over 16 amino acids. The CDR3 DNA is TGCGCCAGCAGCCCGGGGACAGGGGGTAGCACAGATACGCAGTATTTT. Translation: CASSPGTGGSTDTQYF.

The rearrangement links TRBV6-5 to TRBJ2-5; 8 nucleotides agree with TRBD1. The length of the CDR3 is 14 residues. J lost 1 base, V lost 2 bases, and 0 bases had no gene match. Per germline, CDR1 MNHEY and CDR2 SVGAGI. CDR3 amino acids: CASSYGQGQETQYF. In DNA form, the CDR3 reads TGTGCCAGCAGTTACGGACAGGGCCAAGAGACCCAGTACTTC.

The rearrangement uses TRBV6-5 and TRBJ2-3; tentative D call: TRBD2 (5 bases). CDR3 length equals 12 residues. With 2 bases removed from V and 9 bases from J, the gap between germline ends came to 9 bases. Germline values: CDR1 MNHEY, CDR2 SVGAGI. This CDR3 reads CASSYGGGTQYF. In DNA, the CDR3 is TGTGCCAGCAGTTACGGCGGCGGGACGCAGTATTTT.

The V gene is TRBV11-1, the J gene TRBJ1-1; TRBD1 might be the D (6 bases). V lost 1 base, J lost 1 base, and 7 bases lay in between. This CDR3 is built from 14 residues. Germline assignment: CDR1 SGHAT and CDR2 FQDESV (reference sequence). The CDR3 nucleotides read TGTGCCAGCAGCTTAGGGGGGGCGAACACTGAAGCTTTCTTT. Protein: CASSLGGANTEAFF.

For the CDR3, the DNA is TGTGCCAGCACTACGTCTCTGGAGAACGAAAAACTGTTTTTT. Its protein product is CASTTSLENEKLFF. The V call is TRBV6-6, the J call TRBJ1-4; D is ambiguous. The V gene lost 7 bases and the J gene lost 8 bases, with 17 bases spanning the gap. The CDR3 covers 14 residues. CDR1 MNHNY and CDR2 SVGAGI come from the germline V gene (reference sequence).